The table lists the clone carrying this T cell receptor (beta chain) with a count of one. Antigen specificity is unknown. This may arise from a read error, as a much more abundant clone is one base away. The sample is drawn from a study of tumor and adjacent non-tumor tissue in lung cancer. Study-level results: Patients with more diverse tumor TCRs had worse survival. TCR diversity was significantly greater in tumor than normal lung tissue. In normal lung, the top 100 clones were significantly more dominant than in tumor.

The CDR3 contains 13 residues. Trimming left V 5 bases short and J 5 bases short, with 11 bases between. Per germline, CDR1 SGHTA and CDR2 FQGTGA. TCRbeta libraries were built with three rounds of nested PCR, modified from ARM-PCR. TCRdb re-analysed the multiplex PCR reads in MiXCR, keeping a single row per CDR3 protein. The sample contains about 93,000 distinct CDR3 sequences, about 66% of which appear only once. The template was RNA from unsorted bulk tissue. The chain recombines TRBV7-3 with TRBJ2-3; D call uncertain. The sequenced sample consisted of lung tumor tissue. The origin of this receptor is a man aged 60 to 75 with non-small cell lung cancer. Here the CDR3 DNA reads TGTGCCAGCAGCATAATTCCCAGAGATACGCAGTATTTT. Its protein is CASSIIPRDTQYF.